This entry features one T cell receptor (beta chain) sequence. Its antigen is not identified. It was cDNA, reverse transcribed from extracted RNA, that served as the sequencing template. The assay was immunoSEQ multiplex PCR, and TCRdb's table has in-frame clones only and misses some. The sample has about 110,000 clones, under 60% seen once; the top ten hold over 9%. Treatment specified: oral pan-JAK inhibitor, 5-10 mg twice daily. The sorting of PBMCs gave CD4+ and CD8+ T cells. These data belong to a study of CD8+ T cells in alopecia areata. The germline CDR1 and CDR2 sequences are SGHDT and YYEEEE. The CDR3 totals 14 residues. J was trimmed by 3 bases and V by 1 base; bases with no gene match: 3. General observations from the study: A great number of expanded lesional clones endured in scalp and blood during tofacitinib.

The chain links TRBV5-6 to TRBJ2-7; the match to TRBD1 covers 8 bases. The sequenced sample was CD8+ T cells sorted from blood, obtained at week 24, from a patient treated with tofacitinib. This clonotype originated in a human donor with alopecia areata. The chain's CDR3 is CASSLSGQGYEQYF. Here the CDR3 DNA reads TGTGCCAGCAGCTTGTCCGGACAGGGCTACGAGCAGTACTTC.